These 2 T cell receptor beta chains originate from one sample sequenced in a study of blood T cell repertoires in COVID-19. The method was immunoSEQ multiplex PCR; TCRdb's version includes in-frame clones alone and lacks a portion of them. The sample shows more than 250,000 clones, about nine tenths of them seen only once. The sequencing input was peripheral blood. These receptors were taken from a man aged 50 to 59 with active or convalescent COVID-19.

This clone has a handful of counts. V and J are TRBV10-3 and TRBJ1-2; D is undetermined. The germline V gene has CDR1 ENHRY and CDR2 SYGVKD. This CDR3 has 12 residues. V gave up 1 base and J gave up 10 bases, with 10 bases separating them. The CDR3 reads CAISELTDVYTF. DNA of the CDR3: TGTGCCATCAGTGAGTTAACAGACGTCTACACCTTC.

In nucleotides, the CDR3 is TGCGCCAGCAGAACACAACTCAGGGGGCCTACCTACGAGCAGTACTTC. Its protein is CASRTQLRGPTYEQYF. This chain links TRBV5-1 with TRBJ2-7; TRBD1 matches 8 bases. The CDR3 has 16 amino acids. Losses at the gene ends were 5 bases for V and 2 bases for J; bases not matched to a gene: 12. Germline lookup yields CDR1 SGHRS and CDR2 YFSETQ.